Sequencing of this T cell receptor (beta chain) was carried out in a study of T cell responses to AZD1222 COVID-19 vaccine. Study at large: Investigators merged groups given second doses at roughly 4 or roughly 12 weeks.

General study findings and limits: Distributed over spike, vaccine-associated CD4 TCRs predominated at 160-218 and 743-854. With two AZD1222 doses given, Spike-specific TCR breadth and depth both rose.

In this sample, this clone turned up once. Its antigen is still unknown. The protocol was immunoSEQ multiplex PCR, while the TCRdb copy is restricted to in-frame clones and leaves out a portion. The table has about 130,000 clones, approximately 89% seen once. The CDR3 runs to 14 residues. V was clipped by 1 base and J by 4 bases, with 9 bases between them. Germline values: CDR1 SGHRS, CDR2 YFSETQ. The V gene is TRBV5-1, the J gene TRBJ1-3, with D possibly matching TRBD1 (6 bases). This receptor was obtained from an adult in good health. The specimen comprised peripheral blood, sampled on day 0 of AZD1222 vaccination. CDR3 in amino acids: CASSLTGYGNTIYF. CDR3 DNA: TGCGCCAGCAGCTTGACAGGGTACGGAAACACCATATATTTT.